The 17 T cell receptor beta chains presented below share a single source sample, sequenced in a study of cytomegalovirus exposure and HLA in healthy donors. PCR amplification relied on 60 Vbeta primers (plus 13 Jbeta primers). Measured with immunoSEQ multiplex PCR; TCRdb has only the in-frame clones, and not every one. The sample contains 200,000 to 250,000 clones, roughly 89% of which appear only once. Sequencing was carried out using PBMCs. Receptors were obtained from a woman aged 18-30 years in good health and CMV-seronegative.

The chain is built from TRBV13 and TRBJ1-5; 9 bases agree with TRBD1. The CDR3 runs 14 residues. From germline, CDR1 is PRHDT and CDR2 FYEKMQ (reference sequence). With 5 bases clipped from V and 4 bases from J, the junction kept 3 bases outside the gene matches. The CDR3 loop reads CASSAGQGNQPQHF. The CDR3 DNA follows: TGTGCCAGCAGCGCCGGACAGGGGAATCAGCCCCAGCATTTT.

This clone occurred a few times. The CDR3 loop is CASSSAPGTSGIEEQFF. In nucleotides, the CDR3 is TGTGCCAGCAGTTCCGCCCCCGGGACTAGCGGGATAGAGGAGCAGTTCTTC. This chain joins TRBV7-7 and TRBJ2-1, with 13 bases lining up with TRBD2. The CDR3 consists of 17 residues. Germline CDR1 SSHAT, CDR2 FNYEAQ (reference sequence). The ends lost 6 bases at V and 10 bases at J; junction bases unmatched: 15.

The chain links TRBV5-1 to TRBJ2-1, with 7 bases matching TRBD2. This CDR3 has 16 amino acids. Germline V gene lookup returns CDR1 SGHRS and CDR2 YFSETQ. Trimming cost V 0 bases and J 2 bases; bases outside gene matches: 5. Here the CDR3 reads CASSLVAGATYNEQFF. The CDR3 DNA reads as TGCGCCAGCAGCTTGGTGGCGGGAGCGACCTACAATGAGCAGTTCTTC.

The V and J genes are TRBV4-3 and TRBJ2-3; unclear D gene. The CDR3 is 14 amino acids. V lost 3 bases, J lost 8 bases, and 15 bases lay in between. Per the germline V gene, CDR1 is LGHNA and CDR2 is YSLEER. Here the CDR3 reads CASSQGLGSATQYF. Here the CDR3 DNA reads TGCGCCAGCAGCCAGGGTCTAGGCTCCGCTACGCAGTATTTT.

The V and J genes are TRBV4-1 and TRBJ2-7; no definite D call. Germline values: CDR1 MGHRA, CDR2 YSYEKL. The CDR3 runs 15 residues. The ends were cut back, 0 bases at V and 2 bases at J, with 11 bases in the middle. CDR3 sequence: CASSQDWASPYEQYF. The CDR3, as DNA: TGCGCCAGCAGCCAAGATTGGGCCAGCCCCTACGAGCAGTACTTC.

The chain has TRBV30 and TRBJ2-5; 9 nucleotides agree with TRBD2. The J call may be wrong; the DNA end is better matched by TRBJ2-7. In germline, CDR1 is GTSNPN, CDR2 SVGIG (reference sequence). CDR3 length: 15 amino acids. The CDR3 loop is CAWSVSSGISYEQYF. The CDR3 DNA reads as TGTGCCTGGAGTGTATCTAGCGGGATATCCTACGAGCAGTACTTC.

The V call is TRBV10-1, the J call TRBJ1-1; weak D call: TRBD1 (6 bases). The germline gives CDR1 WNHNN, CDR2 SYGVQD (reference sequence). V was clipped by 8 bases and J by 4 bases, with 14 bases between them. The CDR3 sequence is 13 residues long. The CDR3 here is CASSQGFGTEAFF. For the CDR3, the DNA is TGCGCCAGCTCGCAGGGGTTCGGCACTGAAGCTTTCTTT.

V is TRBV2 and J is TRBJ1-1; unclear D gene. V was cut by 10 bases and J by 1 base, with 16 bases left in between. The V gene's germline CDR1 is SNHLY and CDR2 FYNNEI. This CDR3 has 14 residues. This CDR3 reads CANRFLAENTEAFF. CDR3 nucleotide sequence: TGTGCCAATCGCTTTTTGGCCGAGAACACTGAAGCTTTCTTT.

The chain carries TRBV6-5 and TRBJ2-5; D gene ambiguous. The CDR3 has 12 amino acids. V lost 5 bases and J 4 bases, leaving 8 bases between the germline ends. The germline CDR1 and CDR2 sequences are MNHEY and SVGAGI. The CDR3 DNA follows: TGTGCCAGCAGTGCCAACGGAGAGACCCAGTACTTC. This translates into CASSANGETQYF.

The rearrangement uses TRBV11-2 and TRBJ1-1, with a weak D call TRBD1 (6 bases). Germline-derived CDR1 and CDR2 are SGHAT and FQNNGV. The CDR3 covers 15 residues. Trimming left V 4 bases short and J 2 bases short, with 14 bases between. CDR3 in amino acids: CASSSPYRVNTEAFF. CDR3 DNA sequence: TGTGCCAGCAGCTCGCCTTACAGGGTTAACACTGAAGCTTTCTTT.

The chain joins TRBV4-1 to TRBJ2-1; 8 nucleotides align to TRBD2. J lost 7 bases, V lost 0 bases, and 2 bases had no gene match. In germline, CDR1 is MGHRA, CDR2 YSYEKL. There are 14 residues in the CDR3. The CDR3 loop reads CASSQDGRGNEQFF. In DNA, the CDR3 is TGCGCCAGCAGCCAAGACGGGAGGGGAAATGAGCAGTTCTTC.

V gene TRBV6-1 combines with J gene TRBJ1-2, with a tentative D call TRBD1 (6 bases). V shed 2 bases and J shed 3 bases, with 16 bases lying between them. Germline V lookup: CDR1 MNHNS, CDR2 SASEGT. The CDR3 sequence is 16 residues long. The CDR3: CASSESETGIDYGYTF. The DNA for the CDR3 is TGTGCCAGCAGTGAATCTGAAACAGGGATTGACTATGGCTACACCTTC.

The gene calls are TRBV19 and TRBJ2-1; D unresolved. The length of the CDR3 is 11 residues. Germline assignment: CDR1 LNHDA and CDR2 SQIVND (reference sequence). V dropped 4 bases and J dropped 6 bases, with 4 bases sitting between them. The CDR3 DNA reads as TGTGCCAGTAGTAGGAGCAATGAGCAGTTCTTC. Its translation: CASSRSNEQFF.

The genes are TRBV5-1 and TRBJ1-2; tentative D call: TRBD1 (6 bases). This CDR3 spans 17 amino acids. V lost 7 bases and J 1 base, leaving 23 bases between the germline ends. Germline values: CDR1 SGHRS, CDR2 YFSETQ. CDR3 bases: TGCGCCAGCGCTCTCCGGACAGTTCACGTCTTTAACTATGGCTACACCTTC. This translates into CASALRTVHVFNYGYTF.

The J gene is TRBJ2-7, the V gene TRBV30; 9 bases are a match to TRBD1. V was pared by 1 base and J by 3 bases, with 4 bases of the junction left unmatched. Germline V CDR1 and CDR2: GTSNPN, SVGIG (reference sequence). CDR3 length: 14 amino acids. The DNA of the CDR3 is TGTGCCTGGAGTGACAGGGGGCGACGCTACGAGCAGTACTTC. Its protein product is CAWSDRGRRYEQYF.

This clone came up once. The V call is TRBV27, the J call TRBJ2-2; 7 bases agree with TRBD1. This CDR3 has 15 residues. V lost 6 bases, J lost 0 bases, and 4 bases stayed unmatched. Looked up from germline, CDR1 is MNHEY and CDR2 is SMNVEV (reference sequence). CDR3 nucleotides: TGTGCCAGCAGCCCCAGGGGGTCGAACACCGGGGAGCTGTTTTTT. This encodes CASSPRGSNTGELFF.

For the CDR3, the DNA is TGTGCCAGCAGCCCAGTCAGCGGGGGGTCCACAGATACGCAGTATTTT. Amino acid sequence: CASSPVSGGSTDTQYF. V and J are TRBV13 and TRBJ2-3; 9 positions agree with TRBD2. CDR3 size: 16 residues. V shed 5 bases, J shed 2 bases, and the junction held 8 bases outside the gene matches. Per the germline V gene, CDR1 is PRHDT and CDR2 is FYEKMQ (reference sequence).